The T cell receptor (beta chain) under discussion was sequenced for a study of beta chain features in type 1 diabetes. Background on the study: The samples had 107,917,701 sorted cells examined in all. Points from the study as a whole: For type 1 diabetes patients, VDJ junctions showed fewer insertions and more deletions.

Expressed TCRB transcripts were sequenced, since all the RNA that had been isolated was reverse transcribed. Produced via immunoSEQ multiplex PCR; TCRdb's table is partial and in-frame only. This sample yields a few hundred thousand clones, of which roughly a tenth are seen a single time; over 1% belongs to the top ten. About this clone itself: Its specificity is not known.

A single heparinised blood sample, averaging about 120 mL, was obtained per donor. A sort by CD45RO/CCR7/CD25/CD127/CD95/CD27 yielded CD4+ naive, central memory, regulatory and stem cell-like memory cells. This CDR3 comprises 14 residues. V shed 5 bases and J shed 1 base, with 10 bases lying between them. Germline V lookup: CDR1 SGHVS, CDR2 FQNEAQ. What was sequenced was central memory CD4+ T cells from blood. The TCR was taken from a man aged 18 to 30 in good health. The chain combines TRBV7-8 with TRBJ2-3, with D unresolved. The CDR3 reads CASSRARGTDTQYF. CDR3 sequence (DNA): TGTGCCAGCAGCAGGGCACGGGGCACAGATACGCAGTATTTT.